This T cell receptor beta chain was found in a study of early T cells in non-severe SARS-CoV-2 infection. The wider study: With bulk RNA from unsorted whole blood as input, sequencing yielded unpaired chains. Findings and caveats of the study: Clonotype matching in VDJdb favored anti-spike CD8 responses and did not capture private and CD4 specificities.

Unique molecular identifiers were affixed to single, distinct cDNA molecules. MiXCR, applied by TCRdb to the 5' RACE reads, yields one record per CDR3 protein. The repertoire has approximately 83,000 distinct CDR3 sequences, 11% to 15% of them found once; the top ten carry roughly 3.1%. V shed 1 base and J shed 2 bases, with 17 bases lying between them. Germline V gives CDR1 MGHRA, CDR2 YSYEKL. CDR3 size: 17 residues. This clonotype was counted a few times. Its matching antigen is unknown. The chain carries TRBV4-1 and TRBJ2-5; D is uncertain. The source of this sequence is an adult who was a healthcare worker with PCR-confirmed SARS-CoV-2 infection or an uninfected control (not recorded which). The sequencing sample was made of whole blood. DNA of the CDR3: TGCGCCAGCAGCCAAGGATATTCCCAGGCCGGACAAGAGACCCAGTACTTC. This codes for CASSQGYSQAGQETQYF.